This T cell receptor (beta chain) was sequenced in a study of identical twins. Overall study findings and caveats: Cord blood's abundant beta clonotypes had fewer insertions, unlike memory repertoires.

Trimming at V came to 5 bases and at J to 3 bases, leaving 8 bases not matched to a gene. This CDR3 comprises 15 residues. Per the germline V gene, CDR1 is MNHNS and CDR2 is SASEGT. On this clonotype: Its antigen is currently unknown.

Each CDR3 protein is one row after TCRdb ran MiXCR on the 5' RACE reads. The table shows 270,000 or so distinct CDR3 sequences, with about 8.3% occurring only once. These data were also reused for a study on yellow fever vaccine responses in identical twins.

The TCR sequence derives from a woman aged 18-29 years in good health. The rearrangement joins TRBV6-1 to TRBJ2-7; 9 nucleotides match TRBD2. Sequencing used CD8+ T cells sorted from blood. The CDR3 sequence is CASSPRVAGVYEQYF. CDR3 in DNA: TGTGCCAGCAGTCCACGGGTAGCGGGGGTCTACGAGCAGTACTTC.